These 27 T cell receptor beta chains came from one sample sequenced in a study of cytomegalovirus exposure and HLA in healthy donors. The PCR employed 60 Vbeta primers together with 13 Jbeta primers. Generated by immunoSEQ multiplex PCR, the TCRdb table keeps only in-frame clones and is missing some. The table lists some 150,000 clones, approximately 88% of them singletons. Source material: PBMCs. The origin of the receptors is a woman aged 18-29 years in good health and CMV-seronegative.

The chain employs TRBV19 and TRBJ1-1; a possible D gene is TRBD1 (5 bases). The germline V and J ends were trimmed by 4 bases and 0 bases, with 15 bases remaining between them. Germline assignment: CDR1 LNHDA and CDR2 SQIVND (reference sequence). CDR3 length: 16 residues. CDR3 nucleotide sequence: TGTGCCAGTAGTAAGGGGCAGGAAAGAATGAACACTGAAGCTTTCTTT. This sequence encodes CASSKGQERMNTEAFF.

V is TRBV6-5 and J is TRBJ2-5; D possibly corresponds to TRBD2 (5 bases). The V gene lost 5 bases and the J gene lost 6 bases, with 13 bases spanning the gap. The length of the CDR3 is 13 residues. CDR1 and CDR2 (germline): MNHEY, SVGAGI. The CDR3 DNA is TGTGCCAGCAGTGCCCAGAGGGCCAAGACCCAGTACTTC. This codes for CASSAQRAKTQYF.

This clone appeared a few times. This sequence joins TRBV11-2 and TRBJ1-2, with TRBD1 matching 7 bases. The V gene's germline CDR1 is SGHAT and CDR2 FQNNGV. The CDR3 is made up of 15 amino acids. V trimming: 4 bases; J trimming: 2 bases; junction bases outside the gene matches: 7. The CDR3 DNA reads TGTGCCAGCAGCTCTTTACAGGGGAAGAACTATGGCTACACCTTC. Its translation is CASSSLQGKNYGYTF.

The rearrangement uses TRBV4-1 and TRBJ1-2; TRBD1 aligns across 7 bases. V dropped 1 base and J dropped 5; count of bases not matched to a gene: 13. CDR1 is MGHRA, CDR2 YSYEKL, per germline. The CDR3 runs to 17 residues. CDR3 in DNA: TGCGCCAGCAGCCAAGTTTTGCGACAGGGAAGAGGGTATGGCTACACCTTC. It encodes CASSQVLRQGRGYGYTF.

The chain is built from TRBV6-1 and TRBJ1-1; the match to TRBD1 covers 7 bases. Looked up from germline, CDR1 is MNHNS and CDR2 is SASEGT. The length of the CDR3 is 15 residues. V lost 6 bases to trimming and J lost 0 bases; unmatched junction nucleotides: 7. CDR3 sequence (DNA): TGTGCCAGCAGGTCTGCAGGGGGAATGAACACTGAAGCTTTCTTT. Protein sequence: CASRSAGGMNTEAFF.

V and J are TRBV27 and TRBJ2-7; 9 positions agree with TRBD1. V trimming: 8 bases; J trimming: 7 bases; junction bases outside the gene matches: 6. CDR1 is MNHEY, CDR2 SMNVEV, per germline (reference sequence). The CDR3 spans 12 residues. The CDR3, as DNA: TGTGCCAGCGGGACAGGGCAGGGAGAGCAGTACTTC. Its translation is CASGTGQGEQYF.

This clone has only a few counts. The rearrangement uses TRBV19 and TRBJ1-6; possible D gene TRBD1, 5 bases. The V end was cut by 7 bases, the J end by 9 bases, with 25 bases between. CDR1 and CDR2 (germline): LNHDA, SQIVND (reference sequence). This CDR3 has 17 amino acids. DNA for the CDR3: TGTGCCAGTACCGAAACCGGGACTACGGACGGAAGTTCACCCCTCCACTTT. Residues: CASTETGTTDGSSPLHF.

This chain connects TRBV7-9 to TRBJ2-7; 7 bases line up with TRBD2. The V gene's germline CDR1 is SEHNR and CDR2 FQNEAQ (reference sequence). The CDR3 runs to 14 residues. Unmatched junction bases numbered 8, after V lost 6 bases and J lost 3 bases. The DNA of the CDR3 is TGTGCCAGCAGTCTAACAAGCGGGAACTACGAGCAGTACTTC. Its protein is CASSLTSGNYEQYF.

This chain links TRBV19 with TRBJ1-6; 8 positions match TRBD1. CDR3 length: 15 amino acids. J was trimmed by 6 bases and V by 3 bases; bases with no gene match: 4. CDR1 and CDR2 from the germline V gene are LNHDA and SQIVND (reference sequence). CDR3 nucleotides: TGTGCCAGTAGTATCGATGGACAGGGTAATTCACCCCTCCACTTT. Encoded protein: CASSIDGQGNSPLHF.

The chain has TRBV19 and TRBJ2-2; TRBD2 matches 11 bases. Germline V gives CDR1 LNHDA, CDR2 SQIVND (reference sequence). This CDR3 has 16 residues. Trimming took 7 bases from V and 0 from J; bases not matched to a gene: 4. DNA for the CDR3: TGTGCCAGTATCCATAGCGGGGGGGCGAACACCGGGGAGCTGTTTTTT. This encodes CASIHSGGANTGELFF.

The J gene is TRBJ2-3, the V gene TRBV10-3; TRBD2 might be the D (7 bases). This CDR3 region has 12 residues. CDR1 and CDR2 from the germline V gene are ENHRY and SYGVKD. V was trimmed by 11 bases and J by 6 bases, leaving 15 bases between them. CDR3 nucleotides: TGTGCCCACGGGGGGCGCGTCGATACGCAGTATTTT. Residues: CAHGGRVDTQYF.

The chain combines TRBV15 with TRBJ1-5; maybe TRBD1 (5 bases). The CDR3 is made up of 13 amino acids. The germline V gene has CDR1 LNHNV and CDR2 YYDKDF (reference sequence). The germline V and J ends were trimmed by 2 bases and 7 bases, with 9 bases remaining between them. The CDR3 is CATSRQGGQPQHF. The CDR3 DNA sequence: TGTGCCACCAGCAGACAGGGAGGCCAGCCCCAGCATTTT. The full variable domain, rest sourced from reference TRBV15 and TRBJ1-5, is DAMVIQNPRYQVTQFGKPVTLSCSQTLNHNVMYWYQQKSSQAPKLLFHYYDKDFNNEADTPDNFQSRRPNTSFCFLDIRSPGLGDTAMYLCATSRQGGQPQHFGDGTRLSIL.

This CDR3 reads CASSPAYEQYF. The CDR3 region has the DNA TGTGCCAGCAGCCCCGCATACGAGCAGTACTTC. This chain connects TRBV11-3 to TRBJ2-5, with D unclear. The assigned J gene may be wrong: the sequence end matches TRBJ2-7 better. The germline V gene has CDR1 SGHNT and CDR2 YENEEA. The CDR3 is 11 residues long.

This clone has a handful of counts. The gene calls are TRBV19 and TRBJ1-2; weak D call: TRBD1 (5 bases). Germline CDR1 reads LNHDA; CDR2 reads SQIVND (reference sequence). The length of the CDR3 is 13 residues. The ends were cut back, 10 bases at V and 7 bases at J, with 19 bases in the middle. CDR3 loop: CATEPPGVLGYTF. For the CDR3, the DNA is TGTGCCACCGAGCCCCCGGGGGTGCTTGGCTACACCTTC.

The V gene is TRBV11-2, the J gene TRBJ2-7, with 10 bases matching TRBD1. Unmatched junction bases numbered 10, after V lost 7 bases and J lost 4 bases. Germline V CDR1 and CDR2: SGHAT, FQNNGV. The CDR3 spans 15 residues. CDR3 sequence reads: CASTQIRGQGYEQYF. CDR3 in DNA: TGTGCCAGCACTCAGATTCGGGGACAGGGGTACGAGCAGTACTTC.

The chain carries TRBV9 and TRBJ2-2; no firm D call. The V end lost 4 bases, the J end lost 6 bases, and 7 bases lay between the germline ends. Germline-derived CDR1 and CDR2 are SGDLS and YYNGEE. This CDR3 has 12 residues. This CDR3 reads CASSSFPGELFF. DNA for the CDR3: TGTGCCAGCAGCTCCTTCCCCGGGGAGCTGTTTTTT.

This clone has just one count. The gene calls are TRBV2 and TRBJ1-1; 7 bases are shared with TRBD1. The CDR3 loop spans 12 amino acids. J gave up 8 bases and V 4 bases, and 4 bases lay outside the gene matches. Germline V gene data show CDR1 as SNHLY and CDR2 as FYNNEI. The CDR3 loop reads CASSGGQFEAFF. The CDR3 nucleotides are TGTGCCAGCAGTGGGGGACAGTTCGAAGCTTTCTTT.

The rearrangement links TRBV13 to TRBJ2-7, with 7 bases matching TRBD1. After removal of 5 bases from V and 6 bases from J, the junction contained 7 bases not matched to a gene. The CDR3 is 13 residues long. CDR1 is PRHDT and CDR2 is FYEKMQ in the germline V gene (reference sequence). Here the CDR3 DNA reads TGTGCCAGCAGCGGCAACAGGGGATTCGAGCAGTACTTC. Its translation: CASSGNRGFEQYF.

The rearrangement uses TRBV5-4 and TRBJ2-1; D perhaps matches TRBD2 (6 bases). The germline V and J ends were trimmed by 0 bases and 0 bases, with 7 bases remaining between them. CDR3 length: 15 amino acids. Germline loops: CDR1 SGHNT, CDR2 YYREEE (reference sequence). CDR3 residues: CASSLGGGSYNEQFF. Here the CDR3 DNA reads TGTGCCAGCAGCTTGGGGGGAGGCTCCTACAATGAGCAGTTCTTC.

The DNA of the CDR3 is TGTGCCAGCAGCCAAAGACCCGGAGTGCCGCCCCAGCATTTT. Translated: CASSQRPGVPPQHF. V usage is TRBV28 and J usage is TRBJ1-5; D remains ambiguous. This CDR3 is built from 14 residues. From germline, CDR1 is MDHEN and CDR2 SYDVKM. Trimming shortened V by 6 bases and J by 9 bases, and 18 bases separated the two germline ends.

The V and J genes are TRBV19 and TRBJ1-2; D call uncertain. The CDR3 runs to 14 residues. V lost 2 bases to trimming and J lost 6 bases, with 13 bases between them. CDR1 is LNHDA, CDR2 SQIVND, per germline (reference sequence). Written as DNA, the CDR3 is TGTGCCAGTAGTATACCCCGGGGTTTTGATGGCTACACCTTC. Residues: CASSIPRGFDGYTF.

The genes are TRBV30 and TRBJ2-2; D perhaps matches TRBD2 (6 bases). V lost 3 bases to trimming and J lost 8 bases, with 16 bases between them. The CDR3 sequence is 14 residues long. Looked up from germline, CDR1 is GTSNPN and CDR2 is SVGIG (reference sequence). CDR3 amino acids: CAWRAGFSSGELFF. As DNA, the CDR3 is TGTGCCTGGAGGGCGGGGTTTTCGTCTGGGGAGCTGTTTTTT.

The V and J genes are TRBV28 and TRBJ1-2; no reliable D call. Trimming stripped 2 bases from V and 8 bases from J, with 9 bases between. The CDR3 length is 12 residues. CDR1 and CDR2 (germline): MDHEN, SYDVKM. The CDR3 DNA reads TGTGCCAGCAGTTTAAATCGTAGCGGCTACACCTTC. Translation: CASSLNRSGYTF.

The chain has TRBV6-5 and TRBJ1-1; D is unresolved. The germline V gene encodes CDR1 MNHEY and CDR2 SVGAGI. Trimming removed 2 bases at V and 2 bases at J, with 15 bases between. The CDR3 spans 16 residues. The chain's CDR3 is CASSYRGAGRNTEAFF. DNA of the CDR3: TGTGCCAGCAGTTACCGAGGTGCCGGCCGTAACACTGAAGCTTTCTTT.

The chain has TRBV6-1 and TRBJ1-1; TRBD1 might be the D (6 bases). Trimming took off 3 bases at V and 4 bases at J, with 12 bases between the two ends. The germline V gene encodes CDR1 MNHNS and CDR2 SASEGT. The CDR3 runs 14 residues. DNA for the CDR3: TGTGCCAGCAGTGACAGGGGCGGGAGCACTGAAGCTTTCTTT. It encodes CASSDRGGSTEAFF.

The rearrangement links TRBV30 to TRBJ1-2; unclear D gene. This CDR3 is 11 amino acids long. The V end was cut by 0 bases, the J end by 5 bases, with 4 bases between. Germline V gene lookup returns CDR1 GTSNPN and CDR2 SVGIG (reference sequence). Here the CDR3 reads CAWSVRYGYTF. The CDR3 nucleotides are TGTGCCTGGAGTGTGCGGTATGGCTACACCTTC. Supplemented by reference TRBV30 and TRBJ1-2, the full variable domain reads SQTIHQWPATLVQPVGSPLSLECTVEGTSNPNLYWYRQAAGRGLQLLFYSVGIGQISSEVPQNLSASRPQDRQFILSSKKLLLSDSGFYLCAWSVRYGYTFGSGTRLTVV.

V gene TRBV28 combines with J gene TRBJ1-1, with TRBD1 as a possible D gene (5 bases). CDR1 is MDHEN and CDR2 is SYDVKM in the germline V gene. V was cut by 3 bases and J by 0 bases, with 17 bases left in between. The CDR3 loop spans 17 amino acids. Written as DNA, the CDR3 is TGTGCCAGCAGTTTTTGGGGCCAGTATCAAATGAACACTGAAGCTTTCTTT. Translating it yields CASSFWGQYQMNTEAFF.